This TCR beta chain was identified during a study of cytomegalovirus exposure and HLA in healthy donors. Primers included in the PCR were 60 Vbeta and 13 Jbeta primers. Original processing notes: Later analysis identified tens of millions of unique TCR beta chains, roughly 11 million shared. Clones were read by immunoSEQ multiplex PCR, and TCRdb kept only the in-frame ones, dropping some. That table furnishes V, J and clone size, whereas the DNA furnished D and trimming. The data hold about 160,000 clones, with roughly 76% observed a single time. Germline CDR1 reads ENHRY; CDR2 reads SYGVKD. The CDR3 covers 14 residues. V lost 6 bases to trimming and J lost 5 bases; unmatched junction nucleotides: 6.

This TCR came from a man between 60 and 75 years old in good health and CMV-seronegative. Input material: PBMCs. The genes are TRBV10-3 and TRBJ2-5; 10 nucleotides align to TRBD1. In nucleotides, the CDR3 is TGTGCCATCAGGCCCGGGACAGGGGAGGAGACCCAGTACTTC. Its protein product is CAIRPGTGEETQYF.